This T cell receptor (beta chain) was found in a study of T cell changes during pregnancy in multiple sclerosis (dated by TCRdb to the late 2010s). The study in broad terms: In women with multiple sclerosis, the researchers looked at how the T cell repertoire shifted as pregnancy progressed.

In regard to this clone: There is no known antigen for this receptor. No clone much larger than this one lies a single base away; base qualities are absent.

The library was obtained by the immunoSEQ multiplex PCR assay. TCRdb took this table from immuneACCESS and kept in-frame rearrangements with V and J called. Such tables lack part of the clones; where checked against another copy, unresolved V genes explain under half of the gap, and the rest is unexplained. The sample table records approximately 10,000 clones; 75% to 85% of these occur just once. Of the sample, 15% to 20% falls within the top ten clones. CDR1 and CDR2, looked up from the germline V gene, are MDHEN and SYDVKM. From the cysteine through the phenylalanine, the CDR3 covers 14 amino acids. The sequence is cut down to CDR3 DNA, 42 bases in frame from base 1. V is pared back by 3 bases and J by 3 bases, with 12 bases lying between the germline termini.

The TCR sequence derives from a female donor in good health, enrolled as a control in a pregnancy study. The starting material was CD8+ T cells from peripheral blood mononuclear cells, obtained in the third trimester of pregnancy. This receptor chain uses TRBV28 and TRBJ2-7; D gene: possibly TRBD1, on 5 matching bases. The DNA is as follows: TGTGCCAGCAGTTTTTGGCAGGGCCACTACGAGCAGTACTTC. Translation gives CASSFWQGHYEQYF. The CDR3, completed at both ends by the reference TRBV28 and TRBJ2-7 genes, gives the full variable domain DVKVTQSSRYLVKRTGEKVFLECVQDMDHENMFWYRQDPGLGLRLIYFSYDVKMKEKGDIPEGYSVSREKKERFSLILESASTNQTSMYLCASSFWQGHYEQYFGPGTRLTVT.